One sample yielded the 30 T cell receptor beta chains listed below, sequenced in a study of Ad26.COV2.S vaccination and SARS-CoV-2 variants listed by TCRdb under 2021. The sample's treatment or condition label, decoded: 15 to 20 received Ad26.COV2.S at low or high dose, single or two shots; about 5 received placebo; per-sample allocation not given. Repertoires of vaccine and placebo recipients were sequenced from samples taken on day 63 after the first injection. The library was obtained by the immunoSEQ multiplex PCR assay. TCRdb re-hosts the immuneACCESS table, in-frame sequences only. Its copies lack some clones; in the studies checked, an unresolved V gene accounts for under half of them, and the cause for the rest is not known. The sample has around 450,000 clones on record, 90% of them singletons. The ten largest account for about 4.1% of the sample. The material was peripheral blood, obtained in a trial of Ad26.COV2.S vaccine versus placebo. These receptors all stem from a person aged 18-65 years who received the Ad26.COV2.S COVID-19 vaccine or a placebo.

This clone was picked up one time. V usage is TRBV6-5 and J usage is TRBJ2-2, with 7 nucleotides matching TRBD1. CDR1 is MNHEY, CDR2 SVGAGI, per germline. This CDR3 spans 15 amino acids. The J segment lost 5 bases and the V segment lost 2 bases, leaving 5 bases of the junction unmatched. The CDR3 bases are TGTGCCAGCAGTTACGACAGGGTGAGGACCGGGGAGCTGTTTTTT. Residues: CASSYDRVRTGELFF.

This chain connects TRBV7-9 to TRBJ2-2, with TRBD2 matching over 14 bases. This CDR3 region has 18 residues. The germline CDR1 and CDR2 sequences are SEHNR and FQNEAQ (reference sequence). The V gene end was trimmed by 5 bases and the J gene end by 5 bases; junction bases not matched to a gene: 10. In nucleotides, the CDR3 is TGTGCCAGCAGCCGGTTTGGACTAGCGGGAGGCGGGACCGGGGAGCTGTTTTTT. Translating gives CASSRFGLAGGGTGELFF.

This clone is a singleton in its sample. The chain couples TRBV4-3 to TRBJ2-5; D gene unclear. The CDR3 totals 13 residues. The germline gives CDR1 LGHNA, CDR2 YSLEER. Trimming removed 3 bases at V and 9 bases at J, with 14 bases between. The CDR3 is CASSQETTWAQYF. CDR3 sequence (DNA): TGCGCCAGCAGCCAGGAGACAACATGGGCCCAGTACTTC.

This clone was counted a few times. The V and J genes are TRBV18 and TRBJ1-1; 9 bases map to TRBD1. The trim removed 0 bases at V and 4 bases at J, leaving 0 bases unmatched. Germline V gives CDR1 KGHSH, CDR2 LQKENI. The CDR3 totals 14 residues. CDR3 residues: CASSPPTGGTEAFF. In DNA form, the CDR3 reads TGTGCCAGCTCACCACCGACAGGGGGCACTGAAGCTTTCTTT. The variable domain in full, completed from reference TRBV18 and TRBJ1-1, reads NAGVMQNPRHLVRRRGQEARLRCSPMKGHSHVYWYRQLPEEGLKFMVYLQKENIIDESGMPKERFSAEFPKEGPSILRIQQVVRGDSAAYFCASSPPTGGTEAFFGQGTRLTVV.

The CDR3 region is CASSLGGLGNTIYF. In DNA form, the CDR3 reads TGTGCCAGCAGTCTGGGAGGGCTTGGAAACACCATATATTTT. The rearrangement joins TRBV28 to TRBJ1-3, with unresolved D. V was shortened by 5 bases and J by 3 bases, with 11 bases between the two germline ends. Germline V gene lookup returns CDR1 MDHEN and CDR2 SYDVKM. This CDR3 spans 14 amino acids.

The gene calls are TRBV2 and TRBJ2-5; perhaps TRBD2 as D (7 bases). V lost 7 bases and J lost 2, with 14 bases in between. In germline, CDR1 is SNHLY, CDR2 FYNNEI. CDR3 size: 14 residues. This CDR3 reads CASMRGGTQETQYF. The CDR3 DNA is TGTGCCAGCATGAGGGGGGGGACACAAGAGACCCAGTACTTC. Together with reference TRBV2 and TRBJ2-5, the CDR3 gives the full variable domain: EPEVTQTPSHQVTQMGQEVILRCVPISNHLYFYWYRQILGQKVEFLVSFYNNEISEKSEIFDDQFSVERPDGSNFTLKIRSTKLEDSAMYFCASMRGGTQETQYFGPGTRLLVL.

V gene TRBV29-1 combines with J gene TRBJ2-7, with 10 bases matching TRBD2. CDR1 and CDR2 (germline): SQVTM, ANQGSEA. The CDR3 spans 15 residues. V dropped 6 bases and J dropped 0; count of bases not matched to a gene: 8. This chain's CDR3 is CSVSLPSGSSYEQYF. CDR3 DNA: TGCAGCGTCTCCCTTCCTAGCGGGAGCTCCTACGAGCAGTACTTC.

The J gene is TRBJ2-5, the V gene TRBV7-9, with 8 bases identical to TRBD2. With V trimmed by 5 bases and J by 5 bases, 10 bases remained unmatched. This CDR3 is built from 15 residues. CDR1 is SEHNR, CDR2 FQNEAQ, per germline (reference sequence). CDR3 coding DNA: TGTGCCAGCAGCCCTGGGGCGGGAGGATTTGAGACCCAGTACTTC. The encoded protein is CASSPGAGGFETQYF.

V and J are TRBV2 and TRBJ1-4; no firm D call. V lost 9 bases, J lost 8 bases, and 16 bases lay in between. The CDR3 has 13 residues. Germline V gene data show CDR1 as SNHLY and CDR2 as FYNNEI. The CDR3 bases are TGTGCCAGTCTCCCCGAACGGCACGAAAAACTGTTTTTT. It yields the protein CASLPERHEKLFF. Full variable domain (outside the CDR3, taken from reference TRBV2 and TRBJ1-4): EPEVTQTPSHQVTQMGQEVILRCVPISNHLYFYWYRQILGQKVEFLVSFYNNEISEKSEIFDDQFSVERPDGSNFTLKIRSTKLEDSAMYFCASLPERHEKLFFGSGTQLSVL.

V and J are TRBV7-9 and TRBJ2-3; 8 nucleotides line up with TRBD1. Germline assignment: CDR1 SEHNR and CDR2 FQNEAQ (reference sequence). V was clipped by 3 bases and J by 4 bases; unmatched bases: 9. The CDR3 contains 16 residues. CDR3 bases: TGTGCCAGCAGCTTCCCAGGACAGGGCCCAGCAGATACGCAGTATTTT. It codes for CASSFPGQGPADTQYF.

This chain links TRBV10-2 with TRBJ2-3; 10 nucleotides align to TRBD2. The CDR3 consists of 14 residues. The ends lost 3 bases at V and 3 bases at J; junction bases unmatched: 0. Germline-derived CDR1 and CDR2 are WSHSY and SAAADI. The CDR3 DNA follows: TGCGCCAGCAGTGAAGCGGGAGGGACAGATACGCAGTATTTT. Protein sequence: CASSEAGGTDTQYF.

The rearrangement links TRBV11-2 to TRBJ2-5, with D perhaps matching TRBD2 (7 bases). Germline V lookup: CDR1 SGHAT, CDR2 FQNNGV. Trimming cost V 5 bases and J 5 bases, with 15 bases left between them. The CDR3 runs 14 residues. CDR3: CASSPGRGQETQYF. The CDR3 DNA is TGTGCCAGCAGCCCGGGGCGGGGGCAGGAGACCCAGTACTTC.

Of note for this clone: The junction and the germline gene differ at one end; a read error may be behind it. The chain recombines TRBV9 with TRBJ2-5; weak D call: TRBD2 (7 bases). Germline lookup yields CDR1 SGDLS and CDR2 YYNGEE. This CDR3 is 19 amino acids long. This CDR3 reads CARSVGGAGGPRGGETQYF. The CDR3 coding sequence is TGTGCCCGCAGCGTAGGGGGGGCGGGCGGGCCTAGAGGAGGAGAGACCCAGTACTTC.

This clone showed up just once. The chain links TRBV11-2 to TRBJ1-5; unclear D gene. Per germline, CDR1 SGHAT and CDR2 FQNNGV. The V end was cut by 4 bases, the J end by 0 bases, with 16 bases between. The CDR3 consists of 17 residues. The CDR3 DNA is TGTGCCAGCAGCTCGGCTGGCCCAGAGGATAGCAATCAGCCCCAGCATTTT. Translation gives CASSSAGPEDSNQPQHF.

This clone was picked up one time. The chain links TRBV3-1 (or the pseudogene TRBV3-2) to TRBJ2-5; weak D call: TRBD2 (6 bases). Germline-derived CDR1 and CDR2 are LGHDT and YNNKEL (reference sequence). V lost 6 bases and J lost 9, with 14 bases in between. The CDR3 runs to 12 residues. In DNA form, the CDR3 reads TGTGCCAGCAGGCCTAGCGTTGGGGCCCAGTACTTC. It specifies CASRPSVGAQYF.

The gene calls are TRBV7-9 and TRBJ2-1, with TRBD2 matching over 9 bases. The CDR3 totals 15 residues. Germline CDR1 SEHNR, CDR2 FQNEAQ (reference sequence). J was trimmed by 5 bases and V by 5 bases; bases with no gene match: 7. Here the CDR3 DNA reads TGTGCCAGCAGCCAATCTAGCGGGGCCAACAATGAGCAGTTCTTC. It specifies CASSQSSGANNEQFF.

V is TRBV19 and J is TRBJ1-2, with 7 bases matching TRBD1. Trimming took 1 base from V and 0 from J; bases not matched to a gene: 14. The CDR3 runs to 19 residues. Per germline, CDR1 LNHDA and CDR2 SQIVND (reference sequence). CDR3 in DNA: TGTGCCAGTAGTATAGCGGCCGACAGGGCTAAGGGAGCTAACTATGGCTACACCTTC. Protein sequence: CASSIAADRAKGANYGYTF.

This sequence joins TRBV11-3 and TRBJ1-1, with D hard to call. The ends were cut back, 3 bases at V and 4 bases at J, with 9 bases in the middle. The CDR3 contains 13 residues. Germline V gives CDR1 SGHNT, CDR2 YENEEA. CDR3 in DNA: TGTGCCAGCAGCTTTTCTTTGGGCACTGAAGCTTTCTTT. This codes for CASSFSLGTEAFF.

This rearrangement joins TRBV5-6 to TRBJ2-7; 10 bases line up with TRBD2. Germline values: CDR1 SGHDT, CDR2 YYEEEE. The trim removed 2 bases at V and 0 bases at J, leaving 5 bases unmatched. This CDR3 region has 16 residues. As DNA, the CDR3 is TGTGCCAGCAGCTTTAAGGGACTAGCGTACTCCTACGAGCAGTACTTC. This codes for CASSFKGLAYSYEQYF.

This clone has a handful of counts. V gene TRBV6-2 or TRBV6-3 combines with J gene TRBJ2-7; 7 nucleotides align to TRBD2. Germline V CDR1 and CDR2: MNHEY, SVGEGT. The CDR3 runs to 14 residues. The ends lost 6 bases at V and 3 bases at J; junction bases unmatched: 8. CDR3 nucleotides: TGTGCCAGCAGCACCGGACTAGTCAGCTACGAGCAGTACTTC. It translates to CASSTGLVSYEQYF.

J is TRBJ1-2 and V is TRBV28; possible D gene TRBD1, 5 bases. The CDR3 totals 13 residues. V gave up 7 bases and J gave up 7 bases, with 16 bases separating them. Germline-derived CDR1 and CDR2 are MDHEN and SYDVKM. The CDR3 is CASTLLGARGYTF. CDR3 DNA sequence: TGTGCCAGCACCCTTCTAGGGGCGCGTGGCTACACCTTC.

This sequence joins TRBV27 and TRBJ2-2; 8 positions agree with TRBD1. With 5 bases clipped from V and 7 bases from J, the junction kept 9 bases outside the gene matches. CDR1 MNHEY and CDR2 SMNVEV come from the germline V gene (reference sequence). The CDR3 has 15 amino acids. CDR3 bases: TGTGCCAGCAGTCCCCGGACAGGGAGCGGCGGGGAGCTGTTTTTT. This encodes CASSPRTGSGGELFF.

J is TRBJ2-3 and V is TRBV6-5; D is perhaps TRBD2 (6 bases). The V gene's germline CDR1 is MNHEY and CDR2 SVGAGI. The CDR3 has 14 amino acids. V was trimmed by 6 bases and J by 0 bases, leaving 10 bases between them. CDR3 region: CASSPGLSTDTQYF. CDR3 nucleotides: TGTGCCAGCAGCCCAGGACTAAGCACAGATACGCAGTATTTT.

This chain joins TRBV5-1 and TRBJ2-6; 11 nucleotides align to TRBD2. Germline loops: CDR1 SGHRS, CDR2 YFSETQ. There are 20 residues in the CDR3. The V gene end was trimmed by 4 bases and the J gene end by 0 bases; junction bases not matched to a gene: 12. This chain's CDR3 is CASSPGTSGLLFSGANVLTF. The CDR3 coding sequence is TGCGCCAGCAGCCCCGGGACTAGCGGCCTACTTTTCTCTGGGGCCAACGTCCTGACTTTC.

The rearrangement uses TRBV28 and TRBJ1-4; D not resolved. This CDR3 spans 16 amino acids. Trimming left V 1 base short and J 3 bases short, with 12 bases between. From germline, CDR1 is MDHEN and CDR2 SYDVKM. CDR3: CASSLSPTDSNEKLFF. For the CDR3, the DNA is TGTGCCAGCAGTTTATCCCCGACTGACTCTAATGAAAAACTGTTTTTT.

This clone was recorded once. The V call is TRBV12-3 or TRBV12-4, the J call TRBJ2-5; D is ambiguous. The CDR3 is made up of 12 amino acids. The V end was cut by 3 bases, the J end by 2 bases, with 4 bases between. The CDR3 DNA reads TGTGCCAGCAGTTTTTTGCAAGAGACCCAGTACTTC. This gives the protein CASSFLQETQYF.

The CDR3 sequence: CASSLAPFYEQYF. In nucleotides, the CDR3 is TGTGCCAGCAGCTTAGCGCCCTTCTACGAGCAGTACTTC. This sequence joins TRBV7-2 and TRBJ2-7; no definite D call. CDR3 length: 13 amino acids. V lost 0 bases and J 3 bases, leaving 6 bases between the germline ends. Germline V lookup: CDR1 SGHTA, CDR2 FQGNSA.

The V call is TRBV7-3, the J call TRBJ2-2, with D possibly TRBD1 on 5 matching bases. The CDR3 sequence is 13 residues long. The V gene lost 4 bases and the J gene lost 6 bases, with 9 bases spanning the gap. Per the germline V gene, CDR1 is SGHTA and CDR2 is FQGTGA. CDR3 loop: CASSSTGSGELFF. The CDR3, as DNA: TGTGCCAGCAGCTCCACAGGTTCCGGGGAGCTGTTTTTT. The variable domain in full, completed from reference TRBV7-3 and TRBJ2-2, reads GAGVSQTPSNKVTEKGKYVELRCDPISGHTALYWYRQSLGQGPEFLIYFQGTGAADDSGLPNDRFFAVRPEGSVSTLKIQRTERGDSAVYLCASSSTGSGELFFGEGSRLTVL.

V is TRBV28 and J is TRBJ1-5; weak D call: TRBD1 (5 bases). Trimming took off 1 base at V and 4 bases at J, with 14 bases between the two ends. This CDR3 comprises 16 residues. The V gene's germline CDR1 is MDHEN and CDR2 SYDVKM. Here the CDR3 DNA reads TGTGCCAGCAGTTTATTGGTGGGCAGGGCAAATCAGCCCCAGCATTTT. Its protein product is CASSLLVGRANQPQHF.

The CDR3 loop is CASSRLAYNEQFF. CDR3 coding DNA: TGTGCCAGCAGCAGACTAGCGTACAATGAGCAGTTCTTC. The V call is TRBV11-2, the J call TRBJ2-1; TRBD2 aligns across 8 bases. Germline-derived CDR1 and CDR2 are SGHAT and FQNNGV. CDR3 size: 13 residues. V dropped 5 bases and J dropped 4; count of bases not matched to a gene: 1.